Listed below are T cell receptor beta chains from one sample, sequenced in a study of blood T cell repertoires in COVID-19. Profiling relied on immunoSEQ multiplex PCR, and the TCRdb table lists in-frame clones only, not all of them. Of roughly 150,000 clones in the sample, about 81% were seen once. Sequenced: peripheral blood. These receptors were taken from a human donor in a cohort sampled during active COVID-19. The CDR3 runs from the conserved cysteine through the conserved F or W. The D gene is left open where the match is weak. Some rows mark clone size as missing; the rest say once, few, many or name a class of expanded clone.

j_gene: TRBJ2-7
abundance: NA
d_gene: NA
v_gene: TRBV4-3
CDR3nt: TGCGCCAGCAGCCAAGCCACGACTTCCTACGAGCAGTACTTC
CDR3aa: CASSQATTSYEQYF

j_gene: TRBJ2-1
abundance: NA
d_gene: NA
v_gene: TRBV28
CDR3nt: TGTGCCAGCAGTCCAACTAGGCCCTCCAGTGAGCAGTTCTTC
CDR3aa: CASSPTRPSSEQFF

j_gene: TRBJ2-7
abundance: NA
d_gene: NA
v_gene: TRBV7-7
CDR3nt: TGTGCCAGCAGCTTAGACCTATCCTACGAGCAGTACTTC
CDR3aa: CASSLDLSYEQYF

j_gene: TRBJ2-7
abundance: few
d_gene: NA
v_gene: TRBV20-1
CDR3nt: TGCAGTGCTAGGTCGGAGCTCCAGTACTTC
CDR3aa: CSARSELQYF

j_gene: TRBJ2-3
abundance: NA
d_gene: NA
v_gene: TRBV14
CDR3nt: TGTGCCAGCAGCCTTGGGGGGGATACGCAGTATTTT
CDR3aa: CASSLGGDTQYF

j_gene: TRBJ2-3
abundance: NA
d_gene: TRBD2
v_gene: TRBV6-2/TRBV6-3
CDR3nt: TGTGCCAGCAGCCTTCTAGCGGGAGGGCCGACAGATACGCAGTATTTT
CDR3aa: CASSLLAGGPTDTQYF

j_gene: TRBJ1-2
abundance: NA
d_gene: TRBD1
v_gene: TRBV7-6
CDR3nt: TGTGCCAGCAGCTTGCTCCCGGGGACAGGGGCGGGCTACACCTTC
CDR3aa: CASSLLPGTGAGYTF

j_gene: TRBJ1-4
abundance: NA
d_gene: TRBD1
v_gene: TRBV18
CDR3nt: TGTGCCAGCTCACCACGAGGGACAGGGGGCTCAACTAATGAAAAACTGTTTTTT
CDR3aa: CASSPRGTGGSTNEKLFF

j_gene: TRBJ2-2
abundance: few
d_gene: NA
v_gene: TRBV19
CDR3nt: TGTGCCAGTAACTCAGGCGCGAACACCGGGGAGCTGTTTTTT
CDR3aa: CASNSGANTGELFF

j_gene: TRBJ1-1
abundance: NA
d_gene: TRBD1
v_gene: TRBV4-3
CDR3nt: TGCGCCAGCAGCAGGGACAGGGAAAACACTGAAGCTTTCTTT
CDR3aa: CASSRDRENTEAFF

j_gene: TRBJ1-2
abundance: few
d_gene: TRBD1
v_gene: TRBV7-2
CDR3nt: TGTGCCAGCAGCCCATCAGGGACAGGGGGCGCAACTGGCTACACCTTC
CDR3aa: CASSPSGTGGATGYTF

j_gene: TRBJ1-6
abundance: NA
d_gene: NA
v_gene: TRBV6-4
CDR3nt: TGTGCCAGCAGTGAGTTCGACTCCTCCTATAATTCACCCCTCCACTTT
CDR3aa: CASSEFDSSYNSPLHF

j_gene: TRBJ2-6
abundance: NA
d_gene: NA
v_gene: TRBV21-1
CDR3nt: TGTGCCAGCAGCATTGAACTCCGGGACAGGGCTTCATCTGGGGCCAACGTCCTGACTTTC
CDR3aa: CASSIELRDRASSGANVLTF

j_gene: TRBJ2-1
abundance: NA
d_gene: TRBD1
v_gene: TRBV18
CDR3nt: TGTGCCAGCTCACCCCCAGGGGGCATTCGTAATGAGCAGTTCTTC
CDR3aa: CASSPPGGIRNEQFF

j_gene: TRBJ2-5
abundance: NA
d_gene: NA
v_gene: TRBV7-9
CDR3nt: TGTGCCAGCAGCCCCCGGAGGGGAAGACACCAAGAGACCCAGTACTTC
CDR3aa: CASSPRRGRHQETQYF

j_gene: TRBJ2-3
abundance: NA
d_gene: TRBD1
v_gene: TRBV27
CDR3nt: TGTGCCAGCAGTTTTCTCGTACAGGGGGTAGATACGCAGTATTTT
CDR3aa: CASSFLVQGVDTQYF

j_gene: TRBJ1-5
abundance: NA
d_gene: TRBD1
v_gene: TRBV6-2/TRBV6-3
CDR3nt: TGTGCCAGCAGCCCCGACGGACAGGGTTGGGAGCCCCAGCATTTT
CDR3aa: CASSPDGQGWEPQHF

j_gene: TRBJ2-7
abundance: NA
d_gene: TRBD1
v_gene: TRBV6-5
CDR3nt: TGTGCCAGCATGACGGGACAGGGTTCGGGCTACGAGCAGTACTTC
CDR3aa: CASMTGQGSGYEQYF

j_gene: TRBJ1-1
abundance: NA
d_gene: NA
v_gene: TRBV30
CDR3nt: TGTGCCTGGAGTGTACGGGGGGACACTGAAGCTTTCTTT
CDR3aa: CAWSVRGDTEAFF

j_gene: TRBJ1-5
abundance: once
d_gene: TRBD1
v_gene: TRBV5-1
CDR3nt: TGCGCCAGCAGCTTGATAGGGGGCGAACAGCCCCAGCATTTT
CDR3aa: CASSLIGGEQPQHF

j_gene: TRBJ2-2
abundance: NA
d_gene: TRBD2
v_gene: TRBV27
CDR3nt: TGTGCCAGCAGCCCTGGGACTAGCGGGGCCCGGGACACCGGGGAGCTGTTTTTT
CDR3aa: CASSPGTSGARDTGELFF

j_gene: TRBJ2-1
abundance: NA
d_gene: NA
v_gene: TRBV9
CDR3nt: TGTGCCAGCAGCGGCGTGGGCTTATTTGACGAGCAGTTCTTC
CDR3aa: CASSGVGLFDEQFF

j_gene: TRBJ2-7
abundance: NA
d_gene: TRBD2
v_gene: TRBV19
CDR3nt: TGTGCCAGTAGTCCTTCCAGCGGGAGTTACGAGCAGTACTTC
CDR3aa: CASSPSSGSYEQYF

j_gene: TRBJ2-3
abundance: few
d_gene: NA
v_gene: TRBV29-1
CDR3nt: TGCAGCGTTGCTCTTGTTTCCGATACGCAGTATTTT
CDR3aa: CSVALVSDTQYF

j_gene: TRBJ1-6
abundance: NA
d_gene: TRBD1
v_gene: TRBV7-9
CDR3nt: TGTGCCAGCAGCTTGGACAGGGGAGGCTATAATTCACCCCTCCACTTT
CDR3aa: CASSLDRGGYNSPLHF

j_gene: TRBJ2-2
abundance: NA
d_gene: TRBD2
v_gene: TRBV10-3
CDR3nt: TGTGCCATCAGCCCCGGGGGGAGTAGCACCGGGGAGCTGTTTTTT
CDR3aa: CAISPGGSSTGELFF

j_gene: TRBJ2-1
abundance: NA
d_gene: TRBD1
v_gene: TRBV11-3
CDR3nt: TGTGCCAGCAGCTCGGGACAGGGAAGGAATAATGAGCAGTTCTTC
CDR3aa: CASSSGQGRNNEQFF

j_gene: TRBJ1-3
abundance: NA
d_gene: NA
v_gene: TRBV7-9
CDR3nt: TGTGCCAGCAGCGTTCTCCGGGGGATTGGAAACACCATATATTTT
CDR3aa: CASSVLRGIGNTIYF

j_gene: TRBJ2-5
abundance: NA
d_gene: NA
v_gene: TRBV7-9
CDR3nt: TGTGCCAGCAGCCCCTCCGGAGAGACCCAGTACTTC
CDR3aa: CASSPSGETQYF

j_gene: TRBJ1-5
abundance: NA
d_gene: NA
v_gene: TRBV2
CDR3nt: TGTGCCAGCAGTGTAGAACAGGGAAATCAGCCCCAGCATTTT
CDR3aa: CASSVEQGNQPQHF

j_gene: TRBJ1-4
abundance: once
d_gene: NA
v_gene: TRBV10-3
CDR3nt: TGTGCCATCAGTGAGTCGGAGGGGAGGCTGAAAAAACTGTTTTTT
CDR3aa: CAISESEGRLKKLFF

j_gene: TRBJ1-2
abundance: few
d_gene: NA
v_gene: TRBV4-3
CDR3nt: TGCGCCAGCAGCCACGGGGAGGATGGCTACACCTTC
CDR3aa: CASSHGEDGYTF

j_gene: TRBJ1-1
abundance: NA
d_gene: NA
v_gene: TRBV15
CDR3nt: TGTGCCACCAGCAGAGTGGACAGTGAAGCTTTCTTT
CDR3aa: CATSRVDSEAFF

j_gene: TRBJ2-3
abundance: few
d_gene: TRBD1
v_gene: TRBV18
CDR3nt: TGTGCCAGCTCACTCCGACAGGGGGATATGGATACGCAGTATTTT
CDR3aa: CASSLRQGDMDTQYF

j_gene: TRBJ2-1
abundance: NA
d_gene: NA
v_gene: TRBV27
CDR3nt: TGTGCCAGCAGACCGGACAGAGGGCTAGTGGTGAACAATGAGCAGTTCTTC
CDR3aa: CASRPDRGLVVNNEQFF

j_gene: TRBJ1-5
abundance: once
d_gene: TRBD1
v_gene: TRBV5-1
CDR3nt: TGCGCCAGCAAACCTACAGGGGTTGCTCAGCCCCAGCATTTT
CDR3aa: CASKPTGVAQPQHF

j_gene: TRBJ2-7
abundance: NA
d_gene: NA
v_gene: TRBV10-3
CDR3nt: TGTGCCATCAGCCGGACAGACTCGTCCTACGAGCAGTACTTC
CDR3aa: CAISRTDSSYEQYF

j_gene: TRBJ1-2
abundance: NA
d_gene: NA
v_gene: TRBV5-5
CDR3nt: TGTGCCAGCAGCCTTGAGGGCTATGGCTACACCTTC
CDR3aa: CASSLEGYGYTF

j_gene: TRBJ2-5
abundance: NA
d_gene: TRBD1
v_gene: TRBV5-8
CDR3nt: TGTGCCAGCAGCTCACCGGGACAGGGGGCTTCGGAGACCCAGTACTTC
CDR3aa: CASSSPGQGASETQYF

j_gene: TRBJ2-5
abundance: NA
d_gene: NA
v_gene: TRBV28
CDR3nt: TGTGCCAGCAGTTTCACAGGAAGGGAGACCCAGTACTTC
CDR3aa: CASSFTGRETQYF

j_gene: TRBJ1-2
abundance: NA
d_gene: NA
v_gene: TRBV28
CDR3nt: TGTGCCAGCAGTTTTTCAGGGTATGGCTACACCTTC
CDR3aa: CASSFSGYGYTF